This record covers a single TCR beta chain. At least 6 micrograms of total RNA were extracted per sample. The data were taken from a study of blood T cells in healthy people across ages. Alongside a J-beta primer mix, a sample-barcoded 5' primer served in a second PCR lasting 7 to 11 cycles. TCRdb ran MiXCR on the 5' RACE reads and lists one entry per CDR3 protein. This table holds 600,000 to 1,000,000 distinct CDR3 sequences, roughly 50% found once. The CDR3 has 15 amino acids. V lost 2 bases, J lost 6 bases, and 11 bases lay in between. Germline CDR1 reads MNHNY; CDR2 reads SVGAGI (reference sequence).

The sample consisted of blood. The sequence came from a man between 25 and 39 years old in good health. This chain connects TRBV6-6 to TRBJ1-6; D gene uncertain. This CDR3 is CASSYQHESNSPLHF. The CDR3 DNA reads TGTGCCAGCAGTTACCAACACGAGAGTAATTCACCCCTCCACTTT.